The clone carrying this TCR beta chain was detected only once. Antigen specificity is unknown. In the PCR, 60 Vbeta and 13 Jbeta primers were used. The table came from immunoSEQ multiplex PCR; TCRdb's copy has only in-frame clones and leaves some out. The table has 95,000 to 100,000 clones, about 75% seen once. This entry comes from a study of cytomegalovirus exposure and HLA in healthy donors. The CDR3 totals 13 residues. V lost 3 bases and J 6 bases, leaving 9 bases between the germline ends. CDR1 SNHLY and CDR2 FYNNEI come from the germline V gene. Findings and caveats of the study: Sequencing likely generated an artifact that appeared as a cluster of highly shared sequence variants.

The sequenced material came from PBMCs. The receptor's source is a man aged 35-49 years in good health and CMV-seropositive. The rearrangement uses TRBV2 and TRBJ1-5, with D maybe TRBD1 (5 bases). As DNA, the CDR3 is TGTGCCAGCAGTGAGGAAGGGGTTCAGCCCCAGCATTTT. Translating gives CASSEEGVQPQHF.